Listed here are 2 T cell receptor beta chains from one sample, sequenced in a study of blood T cells in healthy people across ages. The use of a sample-barcoded 5' primer and a J-beta primer mix characterized a second PCR of 7 to 11 cycles. TCRdb processed the 5' RACE reads anew with MiXCR; each CDR3 protein has one entry. The data contain 1.5 million or so distinct CDR3 sequences, roughly two fifths of them singletons. The specimen sequenced was blood. The receptors stem from a woman aged 18-35 years in good health.

This clonotype has only a few counts. The chain couples TRBV7-2 to TRBJ2-1; TRBD2 matches at 8 bases. The last part of the DNA fits TRBJ2-7 better; the J call may be wrong. This CDR3 is 16 amino acids long. Germline V lookup: CDR1 SGHTA, CDR2 FQGNSA. The CDR3 loop reads CASRKSGGNSYNEQYF. The CDR3 nucleotides read TGTGCCAGCAGAAAAAGCGGGGGCAACTCCTACAATGAGCAGTACTTC.

The rearrangement links TRBV9 to TRBJ1-2, with 9 bases aligning to TRBD1. Per germline, CDR1 SGDLS and CDR2 YYNGEE. The V gene end was trimmed by 3 bases and the J gene end by 1 base; junction bases not matched to a gene: 7. The CDR3 has 16 amino acids. The CDR3 nucleotides are TGTGCCAGCAGCGGCGAATTGGACAGGGGTAACTATGGCTACACCTTC. As protein: CASSGELDRGNYGYTF. The whole variable domain, filled in from reference TRBV9 and TRBJ1-2, reads DSGVTQTPKHLITATGQRVTLRCSPRSGDLSVYWYQQSLDQGLQFLIQYYNGEERAKGNILERFSAQQFPDLHSELNLSSLELGDSALYFCASSGELDRGNYGYTFGSGTRLTVV.